A selection of T cell receptor beta chains follows, all from one sample in a study of T cells in Graves' hyperthyroidism and ophthalmopathy. Via MiXCR, TCRdb re-called the multiplex PCR reads, giving one row per CDR3 protein. The sample lists 240,000 or so distinct CDR3 sequences; about a sixth were seen once. The source material was blood. All receptors derive from a young woman with Graves' ophthalmopathy. Each CDR3 is given with its conserved first and last residue. A D gene is named only where the DNA matches it firmly. Only part of the rows carry a size: once, few, many, or a class if the clone is expanded.

j_call d_call v_call clone_size cdr3_nt cdr3_aa
TRBJ1-2 TRBD1 TRBV6-1 many TGTGCCAGCAGAACAGGGGGTCAGGGCTACACCTTC CASRTGGQGYTF
TRBJ2-1 - TRBV11-2 many TGTGCCAGCAGCCGGGCCGGGTATAATGAGCAGTTCTTC CASSRAGYNEQFF
TRBJ2-1 TRBD1 TRBV10-1 few TGCGCCAGCAGTGAGTCGTCCGAGGTTCTGGGACAGGGTATGTTCTTC CASSESSEVLGQGMFF
TRBJ2-7 TRBD2 TRBV2 - TGTGCCAGCACCTACTGGACTAGCGGTACCTACGAGCAGTACTTC CASTYWTSGTYEQYF
TRBJ2-3 TRBD2 TRBV20-1 many TGCAGTGCTAGTTATCCTAGCGGGAGGACAGATACGCAGTATTTT CSASYPSGRTDTQYF
TRBJ1-5 TRBD1 TRBV28 many TGTGCCAGCAGTTCCCCGACAGGGGGCCGGCAGCCCCAGCATTTT CASSSPTGGRQPQHF
TRBJ2-7 - TRBV2 - TGTGCCAGCAGTGAAGCGGGGGCCAATCTCTACGAGCAGTACTTC CASSEAGANLYEQYF
TRBJ1-2 TRBD1 TRBV2 few TGTGCCAGCACTCCGGACAGGGGGAACTATGGCTACACCTTC CASTPDRGNYGYTF
TRBJ2-7 TRBD2 TRBV7-9 many TGTGCCAGCAGCTTAGGATCGTTAGCGGGGGGCCGAAGCTCCTACGAGCAGTACTTC CASSLGSLAGGRSSYEQYF
TRBJ1-2 TRBD1 TRBV9 many TGTGCCAGCAGCGTAGGGACAGGGAAATACTATGGCTACACCTTC CASSVGTGKYYGYTF
TRBJ2-3 TRBD2 TRBV11-2 - TGTGCCACCAGTGACCCAACTAGCGGGGGAACAGATACGCAGTATTTT CATSDPTSGGTDTQYF
TRBJ2-7 TRBD1 TRBV28 - TGTGCCAGCAGGCCTGGGACAGGGGGCTCCTACGAGCAGTACTTC CASRPGTGGSYEQYF
TRBJ2-1 TRBD1 TRBV5-5 - TGTGCCAGCACCCGGACAGGCCCTGGTGAGCAGTTCTTC CASTRTGPGEQFF
TRBJ1-6 - TRBV27 many TGTGCCAGCAGTTCATACACCGGACGTACAATGACCCTCCACTTT CASSSYTGRTMTLHF
TRBJ2-2 TRBD1 TRBV3-1 few TGTGCCAGCAACAGACTCGGGACAGAAAACACCGGGGAGCTGTTTTTT CASNRLGTENTGELFF
TRBJ2-5 - TRBV28 many TGTGCCAGCAGCCGTGCTACAACGACTCGAAAGTACTTC CASSRATTTRKYF
TRBJ1-2 TRBD1 TRBV15 many TGTGCCACCAGCTGGACAGGGAACTATGGCTACACCTTC CATSWTGNYGYTF
TRBJ2-7 - TRBV30 many TGTGCCTGGAGCTCCCCGCGTTTGATTGTCTACGAGCAGTACTTC CAWSSPRLIVYEQYF
TRBJ2-5 - TRBV13 - TGTGCCAGCAGTACCTCCACCCGAGCCGTCCAGACCCAGTACTTC CASSTSTRAVQTQYF
TRBJ2-7 TRBD1 TRBV4-2 many TGTGCCAGCAGCAGACAGGGGGCAAGGGAGCAGTACTTC CASSRQGAREQYF
TRBJ2-1 - TRBV5-1 many TGCGCCAGCAGCTTGCAGGGTTATGAGCAGTTCTTC CASSLQGYEQFF
TRBJ1-5 - TRBV28 many TGTGCCAGTAAGGGGAGTCATCAGCCCCAGCATTTT CASKGSHQPQHF
TRBJ2-5 TRBD2 TRBV7-9 many TGTGCCAGCAGCGGAGGGAGCGGGAGAATAAAGACCCAGTACTTC CASSGGSGRIKTQYF
TRBJ1-2 TRBD1 TRBV9 - TGTGCCAGCAGCGTCGGACAGGGACCGGGCTATGGCTACACCTTC CASSVGQGPGYGYTF
TRBJ2-7 - TRBV10-2 - TGCGCCAGCAAGTTCGAGACAGGCCCCTACGAGCAGTACTTC CASKFETGPYEQYF
TRBJ1-2 TRBD1 TRBV20-1 many TGCAGTGCTGTTCGACAGGGGGCGGGTAACTATGGCTACACCTTC CSAVRQGAGNYGYTF
TRBJ2-1 - TRBV27 many TGTGCCAGCAGTTCCCTCGCCAGAGCCTACAATGAGCAGTTCTTC CASSSLARAYNEQFF
TRBJ1-6 TRBD1 TRBV6-4 - TGTGCCAGCAGGGAGGACAGGGTGAATTCACCCCTCCACTTT CASREDRVNSPLHF
TRBJ2-7 TRBD1 TRBV28 many TGTGCCAGCATGTTCGGGACAGGGGGGTACGAGCAGTACTTC CASMFGTGGYEQYF
TRBJ2-1 TRBD1 TRBV28 many TGTGCCAGCAATACAGGGGGAAATCTTTATGAGCAGTTCTTC CASNTGGNLYEQFF
TRBJ1-2 - TRBV19 few TGTGCCAGTAGTAGGCAGAGTGGCTATGGCTACACCTTC CASSRQSGYGYTF
TRBJ1-2 - TRBV3-1 many TGTGCCAGCAGCCCACAGGGAGTAGGCTACACCTTC CASSPQGVGYTF
TRBJ2-2 - TRBV10-1 few TGCGCCAGCAGTGGATTAACGGGGGCCACCGGGGAGCTGTTTTTT CASSGLTGATGELFF
TRBJ2-1 - TRBV27 many TGTGCCAGCAGTTTATCTCCTCAGTTGTCCTCCTACAATGAGCAGTTCTTC CASSLSPQLSSYNEQFF
TRBJ1-6 - TRBV2 many TGTGCCAGCAGTATGACTAGACGCTCCTATAATTCACCCCTCCACTTT CASSMTRRSYNSPLHF
TRBJ1-2 - TRBV30 - TGTGCCGGCCCTAGAGGGAATTATGGCTACACCTTC CAGPRGNYGYTF
TRBJ1-5 - TRBV3-1 many TGTGCCAGCAGCCAATCTGGGGGGCCCCAGCATTTT CASSQSGGPQHF
TRBJ2-1 TRBD1 TRBV18 many TGTGCCAGCTCACCGGGGACAGCCTTCTACAATGAGCAGTTCTTC CASSPGTAFYNEQFF
TRBJ2-7 TRBD1 TRBV28 many TGTGCCAGCATCGACAGGGGGTCCTCAACCTACGAGCAGTACTTC CASIDRGSSTYEQYF
TRBJ2-1 TRBD2 TRBV19 many TGTGCCAGTAGTATAATAGCGGGGGGAATAAATGAGCAGTTCTTC CASSIIAGGINEQFF
TRBJ2-7 TRBD1 TRBV18 many TGTGCCAGCTCAAGACCCGGGACAGGGTCCTACGAGCAGTACTTC CASSRPGTGSYEQYF
TRBJ1-4 - TRBV7-8 many TGTGCCAGCAGCTTAGGGACTAGGGAAAAACTGTTTTTT CASSLGTREKLFF
TRBJ2-5 - TRBV18 many TGTGCCAGCTCACCACAGTACAGGATCGGACAAGAGACCCAGTACTTC CASSPQYRIGQETQYF
TRBJ2-7 TRBD1 TRBV28 many TGTGCCAGCTCTATAACAGGGGGCTACGAGCAGTACTTC CASSITGGYEQYF
TRBJ2-7 TRBD2 TRBV6-1 many TGTGCCAGCAGTTTGACTAGCGGGAGGGTCGAGCAGTACTTC CASSLTSGRVEQYF
TRBJ2-7 - TRBV11-2 many TGTGCCAGCACCACAGGGCAGGCCTACGAGCAGTACTTC CASTTGQAYEQYF
TRBJ2-1 - TRBV18 many TGTGCCAGCTCACCAGGAATCTACAATGAGCAGTTCTTC CASSPGIYNEQFF
TRBJ2-1 TRBD2 TRBV18 - TGTGCCAGCTCAAGGACTAGCGGGAGCAGCTATGAGCAGTTCTTC CASSRTSGSSYEQFF
TRBJ2-1 - TRBV2 many TGTGCCAGCAGTGCGAGGGTTTTGACCTACAATGAGCAGTTCTTC CASSARVLTYNEQFF
TRBJ1-5 - TRBV6-2/TRBV6-3 many TGTGCCAGCAGTTACTCAGGGGCAGGATATAGCAATCAGCCCCAGCATTTT CASSYSGAGYSNQPQHF
TRBJ2-5 - TRBV20-1 - TGCAGTGCTAGAGATTGGAGGAGACTGCCACCCTTCGAGACCCAGTACTTC CSARDWRRLPPFETQYF
TRBJ1-1 - TRBV5-1 many TGCGCCAGCAGCTTGGTGGGGACTCAAATGAACACTGAAGCTTTCTTT CASSLVGTQMNTEAFF
TRBJ2-2 TRBD1 TRBV11-2 - TGTGCCAGCAGCCGTCGGACAGGAACGAACACCGGGGAGCTGTTTTTT CASSRRTGTNTGELFF
TRBJ1-2 - TRBV6-1 few TGTGCCAGCAGCCCTATGGACGGGTTGCACACCTTC CASSPMDGLHTF